A selection of T cell receptor beta chains follows, all from one sample in a study of CD8 T cells in ankylosing spondylitis. MiXCR, run by TCRdb on the 5' RACE reads, gives a single entry per CDR3 protein. This table has roughly 350,000 distinct CDR3 sequences, approximately 8% appearing once. The material sequenced was blood, either unsorted or a sorted T cell fraction (not recorded which). These receptors were obtained from a male donor with ankylosing spondylitis. Both conserved end residues are part of each CDR3. A D gene is named only where the DNA matches it firmly. Where a row states a size, it is once, few, many or the class of an expanded clone; other rows omit it.

>TRBV5-1|TRBJ1-1|few|NA
TGCGCCAGCAGCTTAGGCGAAGCGACCACTGAAGCTTTCTTT
CASSLGEATTEAFF
>TRBV29-1|TRBJ2-1|few|TRBD2
TGCAGCGTTGATTTTATTGGGAGGGGCGAGCAGTTCTTC
CSVDFIGRGEQFF
>TRBV5-1|TRBJ2-1|many|TRBD2
TGCGCCAGCAGCCAGTCGACTAGCGGGAGAAATGAGCAGTTCTTC
CASSQSTSGRNEQFF
>TRBV30|TRBJ1-5|NA|NA
TGTGCCTGGAGTGTACCCATGGACAGCTGGGGTCAGCCCCAGCATTTT
CAWSVPMDSWGQPQHF
>TRBV5-4|TRBJ1-1|NA|NA
TGTGCCAGCAGCCCTGACGGGCGCACTGAAGCTTTCTTT
CASSPDGRTEAFF
>TRBV9|TRBJ2-1|few|NA
TGTGCCAGCAGCGAGGGAGCGTACTACAATGAGCAGTTCTTC
CASSEGAYYNEQFF
>TRBV4-3|TRBJ1-1|few|NA
TGCGCCAGCAGCCAAGGGTCAGGGTTGAACACTGAAGCTTTCTTT
CASSQGSGLNTEAFF
>TRBV12-3/TRBV12-4|TRBJ2-1|many|NA
TGTGCCAGCAGTTCGGGACTCCATAATGAGCAGTTCTTC
CASSSGLHNEQFF
>TRBV5-1|TRBJ2-1|many|NA
TGCGCCAGCAGCTTGCCGCTAGATCATTATGAGCAGTTCTTC
CASSLPLDHYEQFF
>TRBV5-1|TRBJ1-2|few|TRBD1
TGCGCCAGCAGCCCGGGACAGGAGATGAGTGGCTACACCTTC
CASSPGQEMSGYTF
>TRBV20-1|TRBJ2-3|many|NA
TGCAGTGCTAGAGATCACAAGGGCCTTCGGACGCAGTATTTT
CSARDHKGLRTQYF
>TRBV5-1|TRBJ1-1|many|NA
TGCGCCAGCAGCTTGGACAGGGAGATGGTGGACACTGAAGCTTTCTTT
CASSLDREMVDTEAFF
>TRBV2|TRBJ2-5|few|NA
TGTGCCAGCATGTCCGGGACAACGACGCAAGAGACCCAGTACTTC
CASMSGTTTQETQYF
>TRBV7-9|TRBJ2-2|NA|NA
TGTGCCAGCAGCGAAACAGGGACCGGGGAGCTGTTTTTT
CASSETGTGELFF
>TRBV9|TRBJ2-5|few|NA
TGTGCCAGCAGCATCGCGACCGAATGGGGGGAGACCCAGTACTTC
CASSIATEWGETQYF
>TRBV5-1|TRBJ1-6|many|NA
TGCGCCAGCAGCTTGAAACAGGATAATTCACCCCTCCACTTT
CASSLKQDNSPLHF
>TRBV2|TRBJ1-1|NA|NA
TGTGCCAGCAATAACAGGGCAAACACTGAAGCTTTCTTT
CASNNRANTEAFF
>TRBV19|TRBJ1-2|NA|TRBD1
TGTGCCAGTACCGGGACAGGGACCGTCATGGGAGGCTACACCTTC
CASTGTGTVMGGYTF
>TRBV4-1|TRBJ2-6|few|TRBD1
TGCGCCAGCAGCCAGGGACAGGTTCCTCGCTCTGGGGCCAACGTCCTGACTTTC
CASSQGQVPRSGANVLTF
>TRBV7-2|TRBJ1-3|few|NA
TGTGCCAGCAGCTTAATCAGATCTGGAAACACCATATATTTT
CASSLIRSGNTIYF
>TRBV28|TRBJ2-1|NA|NA
TGTGCCAGCAGTTTATGGCGGGAAGAGCAGTTCTTC
CASSLWREEQFF
>TRBV10-3|TRBJ1-1|few|NA
TGTGCCATCAGTGAGTCCCAGGGTCTGGGGACTGAAGCTTTCTTT
CAISESQGLGTEAFF
>TRBV20-1|TRBJ2-2|NA|NA
TGCAGTGCTAGCGCAGGGGCGGGCACCGGGGAGCTGTTTTTT
CSASAGAGTGELFF
>TRBV6-1|TRBJ1-5|many|TRBD1
TGTGCCAGCAGTGGAGGGAGTGTTCAGGGGGACAATCAGCCCCAGCATTTT
CASSGGSVQGDNQPQHF
>TRBV12-3/TRBV12-4|TRBJ2-2|few|TRBD1
TGTGCCAGCAGCCCCGGGACAGGGGTTGGCGGGGAGCTGTTTTTT
CASSPGTGVGGELFF
>TRBV29-1|TRBJ2-7|few|TRBD2
TGCAGCGTCTCGGGACTAGCGGGAGCCCCCTACGAGCAGTACTTC
CSVSGLAGAPYEQYF
>TRBV27|TRBJ1-1|few|NA
TGTGCCAGCACCTCGTGGGCGAACACTGAAGCTTTCTTT
CASTSWANTEAFF
>TRBV7-3|TRBJ2-1|once|TRBD1
TGTGCCAGCAGCTTGCGGGGACAGGGGTTGGATGAGCAGTTCTTC
CASSLRGQGLDEQFF
>TRBV18|TRBJ1-1|NA|NA
TGTGCCAGCTCACCAGAGCAAGTACTTATTGAAGCTTTCTTT
CASSPEQVLIEAFF
>TRBV29-1|TRBJ2-1|many|TRBD2
TGCAGCGTTGACGGGACTAGCGGGAGCCGATACAATGAGCAGTTCTTC
CSVDGTSGSRYNEQFF
>TRBV12-3/TRBV12-4|TRBJ2-1|many|NA
TGTGCCAGCAGTACCCGGGACTGGTTCGATCCCGCTCAGTTCTTC
CASSTRDWFDPAQFF
>TRBV7-9|TRBJ2-7|NA|NA
TGTGCCAGCAGCTTACTAGGTGGGGGATACGAGCAGTACTTC
CASSLLGGGYEQYF
>TRBV25-1|TRBJ2-7|few|NA
TGTGCCAGCAGTGAAAACACCTACGAGCAGTACTTC
CASSENTYEQYF
>TRBV2|TRBJ2-1|NA|TRBD2
TGTGCCAGCACCCTAGCGGTATACAATGAGCAGTTCTTC
CASTLAVYNEQFF
>TRBV12-3/TRBV12-4|TRBJ1-5|many|TRBD1
TGTGCCAGCAGTTTAGCGCTAAACAGGGGATTTCAGCCCCAGCATTTT
CASSLALNRGFQPQHF
>TRBV3-1|TRBJ1-4|NA|TRBD1
TGTGCCAGCAGCCAAGATTGGACAGGGCGAAAACTGTTTTTT
CASSQDWTGRKLFF
>TRBV7-9|TRBJ2-3|NA|NA
TGTGCCAGCAGCCCATTTCTTCTCGCCCCGTCGCAGTATTTT
CASSPFLLAPSQYF
>TRBV12-3/TRBV12-4|TRBJ2-1|many|TRBD2
TGTGCCAGCGGGCGGGAGGTTAGTGGTGAGCAGTTCTTC
CASGREVSGEQFF
>TRBV19|TRBJ2-3|few|TRBD2
TGTGCCAGTACCCCCGTTGGTAGCGGGAGCACAGATACGCAGTATTTT
CASTPVGSGSTDTQYF
>TRBV15|TRBJ2-7|few|NA
TGTGCCACCAGCAGAGCCTCTCTGGGCGGGACCACCTACGAGCAGTACTTC
CATSRASLGGTTYEQYF
>TRBV7-9|TRBJ2-7|NA|TRBD1
TGTGCCAGCAGCACAGCCGATTCAGGGGGCGGGTACGAGCAGTACTTC
CASSTADSGGGYEQYF
>TRBV4-2|TRBJ2-3|few|NA
TGTGCCAGCAGCCAAGTTGTGATAGCAGATACGCAGTATTTT
CASSQVVIADTQYF
>TRBV9|TRBJ2-1|NA|TRBD2
TGTGCCAGCAGCGTAGGGGCTAGCGGGAAGGTCCATGAGCAGTTCTTC
CASSVGASGKVHEQFF
>TRBV18|TRBJ1-2|NA|TRBD1
TGTGCCAGCTCACCACTCTCAGGGGGATTCTATGGCTACACCTTC
CASSPLSGGFYGYTF
>TRBV7-9|TRBJ2-2|few|TRBD1
TGTGCCAGCAGCACGGGACAGGCTCCCGGGGAGCTGTTTTTT
CASSTGQAPGELFF
>TRBV12-3/TRBV12-4|TRBJ1-2|NA|NA
TGTGCCAGCAGTTATTTGTACGACTACACCTTC
CASSYLYDYTF